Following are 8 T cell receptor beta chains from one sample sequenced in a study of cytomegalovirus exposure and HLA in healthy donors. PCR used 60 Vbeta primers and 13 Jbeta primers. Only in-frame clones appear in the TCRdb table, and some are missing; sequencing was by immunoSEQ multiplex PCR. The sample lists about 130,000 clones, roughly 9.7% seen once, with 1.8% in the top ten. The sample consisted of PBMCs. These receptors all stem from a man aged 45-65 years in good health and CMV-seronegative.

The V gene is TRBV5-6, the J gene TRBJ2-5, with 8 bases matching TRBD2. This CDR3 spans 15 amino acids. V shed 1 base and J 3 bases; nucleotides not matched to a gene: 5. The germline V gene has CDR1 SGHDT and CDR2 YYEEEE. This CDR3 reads CASSLYTGGEETQYF. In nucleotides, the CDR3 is TGTGCCAGCAGCTTGTATACGGGGGGGGAAGAGACCCAGTACTTC.

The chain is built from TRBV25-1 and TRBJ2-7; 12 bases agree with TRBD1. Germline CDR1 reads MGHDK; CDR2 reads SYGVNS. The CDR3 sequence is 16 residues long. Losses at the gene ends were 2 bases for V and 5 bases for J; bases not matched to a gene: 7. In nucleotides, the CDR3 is TGTGCCAGCAGTGAAGCGGGGACAGGGGGCGCGCACGAGCAGTACTTC. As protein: CASSEAGTGGAHEQYF.

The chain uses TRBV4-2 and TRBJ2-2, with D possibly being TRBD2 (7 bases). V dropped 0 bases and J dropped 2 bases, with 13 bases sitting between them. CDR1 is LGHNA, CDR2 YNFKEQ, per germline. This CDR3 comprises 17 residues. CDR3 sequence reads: CASSQDQRGGNTGELFF. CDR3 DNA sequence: TGTGCCAGCAGCCAAGATCAGAGGGGGGGAAACACCGGGGAGCTGTTTTTT.

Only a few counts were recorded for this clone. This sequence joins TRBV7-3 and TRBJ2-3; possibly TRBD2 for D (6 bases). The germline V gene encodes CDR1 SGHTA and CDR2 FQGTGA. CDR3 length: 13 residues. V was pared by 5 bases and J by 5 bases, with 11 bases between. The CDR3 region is CASSGTSQDTQYF. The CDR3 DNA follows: TGTGCCAGCAGCGGGACTTCCCAAGATACGCAGTATTTT.

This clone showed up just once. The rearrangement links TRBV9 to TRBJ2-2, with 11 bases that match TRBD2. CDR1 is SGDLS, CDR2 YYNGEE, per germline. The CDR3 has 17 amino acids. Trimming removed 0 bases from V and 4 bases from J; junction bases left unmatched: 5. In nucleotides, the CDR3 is TGTGCCAGCAGCGTAGGAGGTAGCGGGGGGGCCACCGGGGAGCTGTTTTTT. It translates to CASSVGGSGGATGELFF.

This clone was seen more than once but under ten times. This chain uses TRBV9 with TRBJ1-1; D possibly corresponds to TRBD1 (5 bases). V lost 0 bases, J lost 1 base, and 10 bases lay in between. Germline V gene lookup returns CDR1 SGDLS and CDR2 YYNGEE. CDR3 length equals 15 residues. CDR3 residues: CASSVAGGPNTEAFF. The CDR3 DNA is TGTGCCAGCAGCGTAGCGGGGGGTCCGAACACTGAAGCTTTCTTT.

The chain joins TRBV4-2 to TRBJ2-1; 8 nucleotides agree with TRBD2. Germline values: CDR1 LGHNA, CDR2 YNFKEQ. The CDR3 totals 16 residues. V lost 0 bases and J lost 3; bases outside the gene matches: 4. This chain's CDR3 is CASSQDRTSGYNEQFF. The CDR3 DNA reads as TGTGCCAGCAGCCAAGACAGAACTAGCGGCTACAATGAGCAGTTCTTC.

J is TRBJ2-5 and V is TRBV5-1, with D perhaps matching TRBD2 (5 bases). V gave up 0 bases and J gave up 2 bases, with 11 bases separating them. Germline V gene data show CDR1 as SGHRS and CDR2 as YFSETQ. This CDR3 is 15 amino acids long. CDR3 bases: TGCGCCAGCAGCTTGGTGCGGGCAGCTCAAGAGACCCAGTACTTC. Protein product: CASSLVRAAQETQYF.